The 17 T cell receptor beta chains below were found in one sample sequenced in a study of T cell changes during pregnancy in multiple sclerosis. This table comes from immunoSEQ multiplex PCR, and its TCRdb copy is limited to in-frame clones, with some not included. The sample includes about 98,000 clones, about 92% of them seen just once. This material consisted of peripheral blood, taken after pregnancy. These receptors were collected from a female donor in good health, enrolled as a control in a pregnancy study.

The chain has TRBV30 and TRBJ2-7; a weak D match, TRBD2 (6 bases). V was clipped by 0 bases and J by 2 bases, with 11 bases between them. Germline CDR1 is GTSNPN and CDR2 is SVGIG (reference sequence). The CDR3 has 14 amino acids. The CDR3 spells CAWSVDGGTYEQYF. The DNA of the CDR3 is TGTGCCTGGAGTGTAGACGGGGGAACCTACGAGCAGTACTTC.

This chain links TRBV5-1 with TRBJ2-1, with 8 bases aligning to TRBD2. The CDR3 sequence is 15 residues long. The V gene's germline CDR1 is SGHRS and CDR2 YFSETQ. V shed 4 bases, J shed 5 bases, and the junction held 8 bases outside the gene matches. The CDR3 loop reads CASSRGGARNNEQFF. As DNA, the CDR3 is TGCGCCAGCAGCCGGGGGGGGGCGAGGAACAATGAGCAGTTCTTC. Together with reference TRBV5-1 and TRBJ2-1, the CDR3 gives the full variable domain: KAGVTQTPRYLIKTRGQQVTLSCSPISGHRSVSWYQQTPGQGLQFLFEYFSETQRNKGNFPGRFSGRQFSNSRSEMNVSTLELGDSALYLCASSRGGARNNEQFFGPGTRLTVL.

In DNA form, the CDR3 reads TGTGCCAGCTCCCTGGGCAGTGGCTACACCTTC. Protein product: CASSLGSGYTF. The chain uses TRBV6-5 and TRBJ1-2; D remains ambiguous. V was pared by 8 bases and J by 7 bases, with 11 bases between. Per germline, CDR1 MNHEY and CDR2 SVGAGI. This CDR3 contains 11 residues.

This clone was seen just once. This chain connects TRBV6-4 to TRBJ2-7, with 9 bases identical to TRBD2. Germline CDR1 is MRHNA and CDR2 is SNTAGT. This CDR3 contains 15 residues. With V trimmed by 0 bases and J by 4 bases, 4 bases remained unmatched. As DNA, the CDR3 is TGTGCCAGCAGTGACTCTGCTAGCGGGGTGTACGAGCAGTACTTC. Its translation: CASSDSASGVYEQYF.

V and J are TRBV11-2 and TRBJ2-7, with 15 bases fitting TRBD2. Germline CDR1 and CDR2: SGHAT and FQNNGV. After removal of 3 bases from V and 2 bases from J, the junction contained 11 bases not matched to a gene. The CDR3 consists of 19 residues. The CDR3 DNA reads as TGTGCCAGCAGCTTGGGCGGGACTAGCGGGGGGAAGGTAACCTACGAGCAGTACTTC. Amino acid sequence: CASSLGGTSGGKVTYEQYF.

The CDR3 here is CASSVQGATNEKLFF. CDR3 in DNA: TGTGCCAGCAGCGTCCAGGGGGCAACTAATGAAAAACTGTTTTTT. This chain uses TRBV5-6 with TRBJ1-4; 7 nucleotides match TRBD1. The ends lost 4 bases at V and 0 bases at J; junction bases unmatched: 3. The CDR3 sequence is 15 residues long. Germline CDR1 SGHDT, CDR2 YYEEEE. The variable domain in full, completed from reference TRBV5-6 and TRBJ1-4, reads DAGVTQSPTHLIKTRGQQVTLRCSPKSGHDTVSWYQQALGQGPQFIFQYYEEEERQRGNFPDRFSGHQFPNYSSELNVNALLLGDSALYLCASSVQGATNEKLFFGSGTQLSVL.

This rearrangement joins TRBV5-1 to TRBJ1-3, with D possibly being TRBD1 (6 bases). Trimming took off 0 bases at V and 4 bases at J, with 11 bases between the two ends. The CDR3 covers 15 residues. Germline lookup yields CDR1 SGHRS and CDR2 YFSETQ. CDR3 amino acids: CASSLEAGAGNTIYF. Here the CDR3 DNA reads TGCGCCAGCAGCTTGGAGGCAGGGGCAGGAAACACCATATATTTT. The whole variable domain, filled in from reference TRBV5-1 and TRBJ1-3, reads KAGVTQTPRYLIKTRGQQVTLSCSPISGHRSVSWYQQTPGQGLQFLFEYFSETQRNKGNFPGRFSGRQFSNSRSEMNVSTLELGDSALYLCASSLEAGAGNTIYFGEGSWLTVV.

This clone was detected only once. The chain couples TRBV10-3 to TRBJ2-5; 8 bases line up with TRBD1. The CDR3 totals 14 residues. CDR1 and CDR2 from the germline V gene are ENHRY and SYGVKD. J was trimmed by 3 bases and V by 6 bases; bases with no gene match: 6. The CDR3, as DNA: TGTGCCATCAGGGCTGACAGGGGTGAAGAGACCCAGTACTTC. This translates into CAIRADRGEETQYF.

This chain connects TRBV11-2 to TRBJ2-7, with D possibly being TRBD2 (5 bases). The CDR3 totals 13 residues. The germline gives CDR1 SGHAT, CDR2 FQNNGV. V lost 0 bases and J lost 4, with 7 bases in between. In DNA, the CDR3 is TGTGCCAGCAGCTTAGATCGGGATTACGAGCAGTACTTC. Its translation: CASSLDRDYEQYF. Complete variable domain (other parts from reference TRBV11-2 and TRBJ2-7): EAGVAQSPRYKIIEKRQSVAFWCNPISGHATLYWYQQILGQGPKLLIQFQNNGVVDDSQLPKDRFSAERLKGVDSTLKIQPAKLEDSAVYLCASSLDRDYEQYFGPGTRLTVT.

The chain couples TRBV7-9 to TRBJ2-7, with a tentative D call TRBD1 (5 bases). This CDR3 comprises 17 residues. The germline gives CDR1 SEHNR, CDR2 FQNEAQ (reference sequence). V lost 4 bases, J lost 4 bases, and 23 bases lay in between. CDR3 region: CASSSYLSGRAGYEQYF. For the CDR3, the DNA is TGTGCCAGCAGCTCCTACCTTTCGGGCAGGGCAGGTTACGAGCAGTACTTC.

The chain couples TRBV5-1 to TRBJ2-1, with 9 bases lining up with TRBD1. The V segment lost 4 bases and the J segment 5 bases; nucleotides outside the gene matches: 13. The CDR3 is made up of 17 amino acids. Germline V lookup: CDR1 SGHRS, CDR2 YFSETQ. The CDR3 nucleotides are TGCGCCAGCAGCGATGTCCCGCCGGGACAGGGCGACAATGAGCAGTTCTTC. Its protein is CASSDVPPGQGDNEQFF.

The chain combines TRBV29-1 with TRBJ1-1; D possibly corresponds to TRBD1 (6 bases). Germline V gene lookup returns CDR1 SQVTM and CDR2 ANQGSEA. Trimming removed 5 bases from V and 5 bases from J, with 15 bases in between. The length of the CDR3 is 13 residues. The CDR3 is CSVRGGQGTEAFF. CDR3 bases: TGCAGCGTTCGGGGGGGCCAGGGTACTGAAGCTTTCTTT.

This clone has only one observation. The V and J genes are TRBV27 and TRBJ1-3; a weak D match, TRBD1 (5 bases). The CDR3 totals 14 residues. V lost 5 bases and J lost 0, with 8 bases in between. The germline V gene has CDR1 MNHEY and CDR2 SMNVEV (reference sequence). Here the CDR3 reads CASSLGHSGNTIYF. The CDR3 DNA sequence: TGTGCCAGCAGTCTCGGACACTCTGGAAACACCATATATTTT.

V is TRBV6-1 and J is TRBJ1-5; a weak D match, TRBD1 (6 bases). V lost 3 bases to trimming and J lost 6 bases, with 9 bases between them. The CDR3 loop spans 13 amino acids. Germline V gene sequence: CDR1 MNHNS, CDR2 SASEGT. CDR3 protein: CASSDQGRQPQHF. DNA of the CDR3: TGTGCCAGCAGTGATCAGGGGCGTCAGCCCCAGCATTTT.

This rearrangement joins TRBV28 to TRBJ2-3; 9 positions agree with TRBD1. Germline V CDR1 and CDR2: MDHEN, SYDVKM. Germline trimming cut 5 bases from V and 3 bases from J; bases unmatched to any gene: 6. CDR3 length equals 15 residues. CDR3 residues: CASSGNRGRTDTQYF. CDR3 sequence (DNA): TGTGCCAGCAGTGGGAACAGGGGGCGAACAGATACGCAGTATTTT.

The chain joins TRBV6-1 to TRBJ1-1; tentatively, D is TRBD1 (5 bases). The CDR3 sequence is 17 residues long. The germline gives CDR1 MNHNS, CDR2 SASEGT. Deletions cut 4 bases from V and 7 bases from J, with 25 bases between. As DNA, the CDR3 is TGTGCCAGCAGTGGCCCCAGGGTCTTTGTTCGTTCGAGTGAAGCTTTCTTT. This encodes CASSGPRVFVRSSEAFF.

This clone qualifies as medium-sized. V is TRBV19 and J is TRBJ1-2; D is unresolved. Germline V lookup: CDR1 LNHDA, CDR2 SQIVND (reference sequence). The CDR3 runs to 15 residues. V dropped 3 bases and J dropped 0 bases, with 11 bases sitting between them. The CDR3 loop reads CASSIRFRPNYGYTF. The CDR3 DNA reads TGTGCCAGTAGTATCCGTTTCAGGCCTAACTATGGCTACACCTTC.